Listed below are T cell receptor beta chains from one sample, sequenced in a study of T cell responses to AZD1222 COVID-19 vaccine. Assay: immunoSEQ multiplex PCR; the TCRdb copy retains only in-frame clones and omits some. The table records about 120,000 clones, 70% to 90% of them present only once. Material: peripheral blood, obtained 28 days after the second AZD1222 dose. The origin of the receptors is an adult who received the AZD1222 COVID-19 vaccine. The CDR3 runs from the conserved cysteine through the conserved F or W.

length: 18; J: TRBJ1-3; V: TRBV30; CDR3: CAFSSRDREQLSGNTIYF
length: 16; J: TRBJ1-1; V: TRBV18; CDR3: CASLPTQQGPHTEAFF
length: 10; J: TRBJ2-5; V: TRBV20-1; CDR3: CSAIEGTQYF
length: 11; J: TRBJ1-2; V: TRBV20-1; CDR3: CSAILTAGYTF
length: 15; J: TRBJ1-3; V: TRBV5-1; CDR3: CASSLNQGPGNTIYF
length: 21; J: TRBJ1-1; V: TRBV15; CDR3: CATSRAPGTGFFSLLGTEAFF
length: 15; J: TRBJ1-3; V: TRBV4-3; CDR3: CASSQAGTYGNTIYF
length: 15; J: TRBJ1-4; V: TRBV7-2; CDR3: CASSLDGRSTEKLFF
length: 19; J: TRBJ1-5; V: TRBV19; CDR3: CASSSPGTGVRRGNQPQHF
length: 18; J: TRBJ2-1; V: TRBV3-1/TRBV3-2; CDR3: CASSQLYGEQSSYNEQFF
length: 15; J: TRBJ2-5; V: TRBV5-1; CDR3: CASSLAGAVQETQYF
length: 16; J: TRBJ1-5; V: TRBV18; CDR3: CASSPGDRDLTQPQHF
length: 16; J: TRBJ2-1; V: TRBV29-1; CDR3: CSAEGPTSGSYNEQFF
length: 14; J: TRBJ2-3; V: TRBV27; CDR3: CASRPGDGTDTQYF
length: 14; J: TRBJ1-5; V: TRBV18; CDR3: CASSPGDLGQPQHF
length: 18; J: TRBJ2-3; V: TRBV10-3; CDR3: CAISARTSGSSGTDTQYF
length: 18; J: TRBJ2-1; V: TRBV28; CDR3: CASTTRGTSGMKYNEQFF
length: 16; J: TRBJ1-6; V: TRBV18; CDR3: CASSPITVPHNSPLHF
length: 18; J: TRBJ2-3; V: TRBV4-2; CDR3: CASSQEEGSGVSADTQYF
length: 12; J: TRBJ2-1; V: TRBV10-3; CDR3: CAISPLPNEQFF
length: 16; J: TRBJ2-7; V: TRBV6-5; CDR3: CASSYSRVGGLYEQYF
length: 16; J: TRBJ1-3; V: TRBV2; CDR3: CASSEAQVFSGNTIYF
length: 16; J: TRBJ1-4; V: TRBV5-5; CDR3: CASSLPTSTTNEKLFF
length: 15; J: TRBJ1-3; V: TRBV6-5; CDR3: CASSYGASRGNTIYF
length: 17; J: TRBJ1-1; V: TRBV27; CDR3: CASSSLGDRGRNTEAFF
length: 12; J: TRBJ1-1; V: TRBV30; CDR3: CAWSHGRAEAFF
length: 15; J: TRBJ2-7; V: TRBV10-1; CDR3: CASSESSYLLHEQYF
length: 16; J: TRBJ1-2; V: TRBV6-5; CDR3: CASSFTLDRAGYGYTF
length: 11; J: TRBJ2-3; V: TRBV9; CDR3: CASSVEDTQYF
length: 17; J: TRBJ2-3; V: TRBV9; CDR3: CASSVAPSGTVGDTQYF
length: 15; J: TRBJ2-5; V: TRBV23-1; CDR3: CASSQAGKGPETQYF
length: 13; J: TRBJ1-5; V: TRBV7-3; CDR3: CASSQDGNQPQHF
length: 13; J: TRBJ1-2; V: TRBV29-1; CDR3: CSVEDSRFYGYTF
length: 14; J: TRBJ1-1; V: TRBV9; CDR3: CASSSRDSNTEAFF
length: 14; J: TRBJ2-7; V: TRBV7-2; CDR3: CASTTRQGSYEQYF
length: 14; J: TRBJ1-5; V: TRBV19; CDR3: CASSIEGAGQPQHF
length: 13; J: TRBJ1-3; V: TRBV2; CDR3: CASSPNSGNTIYF
length: 14; J: TRBJ2-3; V: TRBV5-1; CDR3: CASSPGQGADTQYF
length: 15; J: TRBJ1-3; V: TRBV10-3; CDR3: CAISGRTAPGNTIYF
length: 13; J: TRBJ2-1; V: TRBV18; CDR3: CASSLVTYNEQFF
length: 16; J: TRBJ2-1; V: TRBV5-4; CDR3: CASSLGAGQPVNEQFF
length: 15; J: TRBJ2-3; V: TRBV30; CDR3: CAWSISSGTPDTQYF
length: 15; J: TRBJ1-3; V: TRBV5-1; CDR3: CASSLVGTEGNTIYF
length: 16; J: TRBJ2-7; V: TRBV9; CDR3: CASSVDAGTGTYEQYF
length: 13; J: TRBJ2-7; V: TRBV6-2/TRBV6-3; CDR3: CASSRDGTYEQYF
length: 11; J: TRBJ2-7; V: TRBV19; CDR3: CASSDSYEQYF
length: 15; J: TRBJ2-7; V: TRBV4-1; CDR3: CASSPTPGVAYEQYF
length: 16; J: TRBJ2-3; V: TRBV10-2; CDR3: CASSDGLVGFYDTQYF
length: 17; J: TRBJ2-3; V: TRBV4-1; CDR3: CASSQAFLGGRTDTQYF
length: 15; J: TRBJ1-4; V: TRBV9; CDR3: CASSVAGRGGEKLFF
length: 15; J: TRBJ2-7; V: TRBV15; CDR3: CATSIDRGGIYEQYF
length: 14; J: TRBJ1-4; V: TRBV6-2/TRBV6-3; CDR3: CASSSTGLGEKLFF
length: 14; J: TRBJ2-1; V: TRBV5-1; CDR3: CASSADTSYNEQFF
length: 16; J: TRBJ1-5; V: TRBV19; CDR3: CASSVTRGFSNQPQHF
length: 15; J: TRBJ2-7; V: TRBV6-2/TRBV6-3; CDR3: CASSYSKDGPYEQYF
length: 11; J: TRBJ1-2; V: TRBV30; CDR3: CAWDRGDGYTF
length: 15; J: TRBJ2-1; V: TRBV11-2; CDR3: CASSLGSWYDHEQFF
length: 16; J: TRBJ2-7; V: TRBV6-1; CDR3: CASSDRGLAEGYEQYF
length: 14; J: TRBJ1-4; V: TRBV6-5; CDR3: CASSLTGDNEKLFF